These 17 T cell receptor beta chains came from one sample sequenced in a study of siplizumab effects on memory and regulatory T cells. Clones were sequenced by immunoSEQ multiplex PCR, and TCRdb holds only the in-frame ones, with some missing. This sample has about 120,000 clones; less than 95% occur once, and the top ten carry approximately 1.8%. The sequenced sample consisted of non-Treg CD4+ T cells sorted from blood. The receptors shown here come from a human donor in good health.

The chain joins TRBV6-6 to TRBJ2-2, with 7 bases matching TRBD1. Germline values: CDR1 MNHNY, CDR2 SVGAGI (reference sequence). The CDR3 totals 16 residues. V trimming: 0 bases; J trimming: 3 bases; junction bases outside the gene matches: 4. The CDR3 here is CASSYSQGTYTGELFF. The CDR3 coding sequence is TGTGCCAGCAGTTACTCACAGGGGACCTACACCGGGGAGCTGTTTTTT.

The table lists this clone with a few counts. The CDR3 region has the DNA TGTGCCTATCGGGACAGGGGGAATCAGCCCCAGCATTTT. This encodes CAYRDRGNQPQHF. The rearrangement joins TRBV30 to TRBJ1-5, with TRBD1 identical over 11 bases. V dropped 7 bases and J dropped 4; count of bases not matched to a gene: 3. The CDR3 is made up of 13 amino acids. Germline V gene sequence: CDR1 GTSNPN, CDR2 SVGIG (reference sequence).

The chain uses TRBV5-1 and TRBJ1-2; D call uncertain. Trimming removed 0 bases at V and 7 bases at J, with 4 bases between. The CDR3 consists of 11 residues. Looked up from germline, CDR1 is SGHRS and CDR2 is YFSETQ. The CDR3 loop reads CASSLGLGYTF. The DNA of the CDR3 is TGCGCCAGCAGCTTGGGTCTTGGCTACACCTTC. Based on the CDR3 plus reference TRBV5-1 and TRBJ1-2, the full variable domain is KAGVTQTPRYLIKTRGQQVTLSCSPISGHRSVSWYQQTPGQGLQFLFEYFSETQRNKGNFPGRFSGRQFSNSRSEMNVSTLELGDSALYLCASSLGLGYTFGSGTRLTVV.

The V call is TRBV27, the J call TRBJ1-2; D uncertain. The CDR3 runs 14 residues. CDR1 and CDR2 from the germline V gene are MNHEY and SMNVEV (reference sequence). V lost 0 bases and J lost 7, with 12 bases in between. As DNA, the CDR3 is TGTGCCAGCAGTTTATCGCTCGGGTTGGGTGGCTACACCTTC. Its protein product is CASSLSLGLGGYTF.

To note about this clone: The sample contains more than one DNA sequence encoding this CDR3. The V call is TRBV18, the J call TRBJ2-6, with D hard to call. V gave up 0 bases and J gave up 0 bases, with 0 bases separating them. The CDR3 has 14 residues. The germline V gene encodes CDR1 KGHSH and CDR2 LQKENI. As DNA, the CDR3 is TGTGCCAGCTCACCACCCTCTGGGGCCAACGTCCTGACTTTC. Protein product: CASSPPSGANVLTF. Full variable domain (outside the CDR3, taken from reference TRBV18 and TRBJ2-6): NAGVMQNPRHLVRRRGQEARLRCSPMKGHSHVYWYRQLPEEGLKFMVYLQKENIIDESGMPKERFSAEFPKEGPSILRIQQVVRGDSAAYFCASSPPSGANVLTFGAGSRLTVL.

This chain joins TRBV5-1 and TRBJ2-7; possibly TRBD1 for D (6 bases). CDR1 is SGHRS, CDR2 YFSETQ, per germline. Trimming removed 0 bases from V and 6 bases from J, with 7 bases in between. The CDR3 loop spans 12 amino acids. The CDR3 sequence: CASSLEGGEQYF. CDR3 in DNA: TGCGCCAGCAGCTTGGAAGGGGGCGAGCAGTACTTC. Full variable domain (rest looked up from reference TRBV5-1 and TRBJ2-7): KAGVTQTPRYLIKTRGQQVTLSCSPISGHRSVSWYQQTPGQGLQFLFEYFSETQRNKGNFPGRFSGRQFSNSRSEMNVSTLELGDSALYLCASSLEGGEQYFGPGTRLTVT.

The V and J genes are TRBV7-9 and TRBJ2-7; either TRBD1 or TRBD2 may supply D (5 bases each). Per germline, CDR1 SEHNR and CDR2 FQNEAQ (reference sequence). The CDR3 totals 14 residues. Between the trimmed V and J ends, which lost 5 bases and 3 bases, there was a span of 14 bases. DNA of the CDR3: TGTGCCAGCAGCCATGGGGGACGGCGCTACGAGCAGTACTTC. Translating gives CASSHGGRRYEQYF.

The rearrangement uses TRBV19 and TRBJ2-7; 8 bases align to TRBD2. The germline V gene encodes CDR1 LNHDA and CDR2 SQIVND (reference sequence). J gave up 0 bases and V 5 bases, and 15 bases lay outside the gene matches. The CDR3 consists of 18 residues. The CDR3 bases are TGTGCCAGTAGTCTCGCCTTCCCCCCGGCGGGAGGCTCCTACGAGCAGTACTTC. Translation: CASSLAFPPAGGSYEQYF.

The DNA for the CDR3 is TGTGCCAGCAGCCCGACAGGGGGCTGGGGCACTGAAGCTTTCTTT. Protein product: CASSPTGGWGTEAFF. This chain links TRBV7-9 with TRBJ1-1; 10 bases agree with TRBD1. V was pared by 5 bases and J by 4 bases, with 7 bases of the junction left unmatched. The CDR3 is made up of 15 amino acids. CDR1 and CDR2 from the germline V gene are SEHNR and FQNEAQ (reference sequence).

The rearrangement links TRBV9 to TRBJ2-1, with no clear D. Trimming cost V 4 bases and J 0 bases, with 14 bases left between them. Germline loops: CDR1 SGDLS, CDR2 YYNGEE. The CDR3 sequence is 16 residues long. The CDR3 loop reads CASSPPGASSYNEQFF. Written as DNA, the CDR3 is TGTGCCAGCAGCCCCCCGGGCGCCAGCTCCTACAATGAGCAGTTCTTC.

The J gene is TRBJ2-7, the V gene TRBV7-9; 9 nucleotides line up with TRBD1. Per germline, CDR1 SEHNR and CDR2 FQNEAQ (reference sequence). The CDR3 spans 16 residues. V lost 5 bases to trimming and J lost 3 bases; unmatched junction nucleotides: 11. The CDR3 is CASSVDGQGIFYEQYF. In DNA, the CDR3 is TGTGCCAGCAGCGTAGACGGACAGGGGATTTTCTACGAGCAGTACTTC.

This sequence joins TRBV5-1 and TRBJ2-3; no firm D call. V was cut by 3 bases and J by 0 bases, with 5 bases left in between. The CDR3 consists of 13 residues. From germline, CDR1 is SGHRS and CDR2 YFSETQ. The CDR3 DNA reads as TGCGCCAGCAGCTCCCCTAGCACAGATACGCAGTATTTT. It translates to CASSSPSTDTQYF.

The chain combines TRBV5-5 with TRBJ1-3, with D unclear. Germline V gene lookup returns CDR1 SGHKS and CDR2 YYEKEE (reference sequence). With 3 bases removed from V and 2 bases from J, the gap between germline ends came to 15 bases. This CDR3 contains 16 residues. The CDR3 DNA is TGTGCCAGCAGCTCGGGCCTACCAAGCACTGGAAACACCATATATTTT. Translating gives CASSSGLPSTGNTIYF.

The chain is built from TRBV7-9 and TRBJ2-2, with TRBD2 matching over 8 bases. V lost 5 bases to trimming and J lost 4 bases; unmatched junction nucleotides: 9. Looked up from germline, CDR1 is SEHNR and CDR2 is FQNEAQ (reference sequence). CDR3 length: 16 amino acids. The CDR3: CASSPRERETTGELFF. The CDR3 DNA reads TGTGCCAGCAGCCCCCGAGAGCGGGAGACCACCGGGGAGCTGTTTTTT.

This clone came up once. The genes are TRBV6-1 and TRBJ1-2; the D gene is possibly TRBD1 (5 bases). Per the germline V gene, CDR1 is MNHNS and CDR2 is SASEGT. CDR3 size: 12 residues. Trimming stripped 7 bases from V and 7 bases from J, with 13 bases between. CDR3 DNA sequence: TGTGCCAGCACTTGGGAGAGGGGTGGCTACACCTTC. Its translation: CASTWERGGYTF.

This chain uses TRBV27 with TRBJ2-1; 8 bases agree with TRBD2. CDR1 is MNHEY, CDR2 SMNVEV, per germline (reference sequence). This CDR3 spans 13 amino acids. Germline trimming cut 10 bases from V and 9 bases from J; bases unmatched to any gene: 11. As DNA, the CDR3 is TGTGCCACGGGGGCGGGAGGTTTGTCTGAGCAGTTCTTC. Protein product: CATGAGGLSEQFF.

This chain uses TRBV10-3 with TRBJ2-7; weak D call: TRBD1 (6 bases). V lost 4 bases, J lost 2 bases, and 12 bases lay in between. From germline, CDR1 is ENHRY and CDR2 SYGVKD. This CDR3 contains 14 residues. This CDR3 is CAISVRGNAYEQYF. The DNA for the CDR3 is TGTGCCATCAGTGTAAGGGGGAATGCCTACGAGCAGTACTTC.